This TCR beta chain was retrieved from a study of T cells in Graves' hyperthyroidism and ophthalmopathy. This clonotype was seen ten or more times. Regions amplified from RNA transcripts were the TCR beta CDR3 regions. Initially, a first-round RT-PCR of the TCR CDR3 employed the HTBI primer set. MiXCR, run by TCRdb on the multiplex PCR reads, gives a single entry per CDR3 protein. The repertoire has approximately 330,000 distinct CDR3 sequences, 18% of them found once; the top ten carry under 55%. Germline V gives CDR1 SGHTA, CDR2 FQGTGA. Between the trimmed V and J ends, which lost 2 bases and 8 bases, there was a span of 10 bases. CDR3 size: 13 residues. Patients having uncontrolled infection, another autoimmune disease, pregnancy or lactation were not included.

The V call is TRBV7-3, the J call TRBJ2-1; D gene ambiguous. The TCR was taken from a woman aged 45 to 65 with Graves' hyperthyroidism. Sequences were obtained from blood. The CDR3 protein is CASSLAVWDEQFF. In nucleotides, the CDR3 is TGTGCCAGCAGCTTAGCGGTTTGGGATGAGCAGTTCTTC.